These 25 T cell receptor beta chains were all obtained from the same sample, sequenced in a study of identical twins. MiXCR, applied by TCRdb to the 5' RACE reads, yields one record per CDR3 protein. The sample has around 1.7 million distinct CDR3 sequences; roughly 35% are singletons. Sequenced: cord blood. The receptors come from a newborn girl in good health.

On this clonotype: A much larger clone sits a single nucleotide away, making a read error possible. This rearrangement joins TRBV3-1 to TRBJ2-7; 7 nucleotides agree with TRBD2. J gave up 7 bases and V 0 bases, and 15 bases lay outside the gene matches. This CDR3 is 17 amino acids long. From germline, CDR1 is LGHDT and CDR2 YNNKEL (reference sequence). The CDR3 nucleotides are TGTGCCAGCAGCCAAGACCCACTAGCGAAAGGTAGGAATGAGCAGTACTTC. Translated: CASSQDPLAKGRNEQYF.

This sequence joins TRBV20-1 and TRBJ2-3; D remains unclear. CDR1 DFQATT and CDR2 SNEGSKA come from the germline V gene (reference sequence). V shed 5 bases and J shed 4 bases, with 19 bases lying between them. This CDR3 is built from 15 residues. The CDR3 is CSAVTDPFVPDTQYF. The DNA for the CDR3 is TGCAGTGCTGTTACAGACCCCTTTGTCCCAGATACGCAGTATTTT.

This clonotype came up a few times. The chain is built from TRBV6-5 and TRBJ2-6, with D unresolved. This CDR3 is built from 15 residues. V lost 0 bases and J 0 bases, leaving 3 bases between the germline ends. The germline V gene encodes CDR1 MNHEY and CDR2 SVGAGI. The CDR3 is CASSYSDSGANVLTF. The CDR3 DNA reads as TGTGCCAGCAGTTACTCGGACTCTGGGGCCAACGTCCTGACTTTC.

J is TRBJ2-7 and V is TRBV14; no firm D call. The V and J ends lost 3 bases and 0 bases respectively, with 9 bases between them. The CDR3 is 14 residues long. Per germline, CDR1 SGHDN and CDR2 FVKESK. The CDR3 is CASSQALSSYEQYF. The CDR3 DNA follows: TGTGCCAGCAGCCAGGCCCTGAGCTCCTACGAGCAGTACTTC. Complete variable domain (other parts from reference TRBV14 and TRBJ2-7): EAGVTQFPSHSVIEKGQTVTLRCDPISGHDNLYWYRRVMGKEIKFLLHFVKESKQDESGMPNNRFLAERTGGTYSTLKVQPAELEDSGVYFCASSQALSSYEQYFGPGTRLTVT.

The chain couples TRBV4-1 to TRBJ2-1; D remains ambiguous. The tail of the sequence fits TRBJ2-7 better, so the J call may be wrong. From germline, CDR1 is MGHRA and CDR2 YSYEKL. This CDR3 contains 17 residues. CDR3 residues: CASSQDLRLSSYNEQYF. In nucleotides, the CDR3 is TGCGCCAGCAGCCAAGATCTACGGTTGAGCTCCTACAATGAGCAGTACTTC.

The rearrangement joins TRBV21-1 to TRBJ2-7; TRBD2 was called by the table and not checked on the DNA. TRBV21-1 is reported as a pseudogene. The CDR3 has 16 residues. This CDR3 is CASSKADLAGSYEQYF. The CDR3, as DNA: TGTGCCAGCAGCAAAGCTGATCTAGCGGGGTCCTACGAGCAGTACTTC.

In its sample, this clonotype was seen many times. V and J are TRBV10-3 and TRBJ2-4, with D maybe TRBD1 (5 bases). Germline V lookup: CDR1 ENHRY, CDR2 SYGVKD. CDR3 length equals 15 residues. V lost 3 bases and J 1 base, leaving 10 bases between the germline ends. The CDR3 spells CAISDPGNAKNIQYF. CDR3 nucleotides: TGTGCCATCAGTGATCCAGGGAATGCCAAAAACATTCAGTACTTC.

The chain combines TRBV21-1 with TRBJ2-7; the listed D gene, TRBD2, was not tested against the DNA. TRBV21-1 is a known pseudogene. The length of the CDR3 is 15 residues. As DNA, the CDR3 is TGTGCCAGCAGCAAAGATGAGGGCCATCACAATGAGCAGTACTTC. This encodes CASSKDEGHHNEQYF.

The rearrangement links TRBV20-1 to TRBJ2-2; TRBD2 matches at 7 bases. Germline lookup yields CDR1 DFQATT and CDR2 SNEGSKA (reference sequence). The CDR3 spans 15 residues. With V trimmed by 1 base and J by 2 bases, 4 bases remained unmatched. CDR3 sequence: CSARVPGLNTGELFF. The CDR3 coding sequence is TGCAGTGCTAGAGTGCCGGGACTAAACACCGGGGAGCTGTTTTTT.

This clonotype was counted only a few times. The chain is built from TRBV6-4 and TRBJ1-2; perhaps TRBD1 as D (6 bases). V lost 4 bases and J lost 4, with 13 bases in between. The CDR3 loop spans 14 amino acids. The germline gives CDR1 MRHNA, CDR2 SNTAGT. The CDR3 coding sequence is TGTGCCAGCAGTGTCAACCCGGACAGCTATGGCTACACCTTC. Translation gives CASSVNPDSYGYTF.

This clonotype has only a few counts. The chain uses TRBV29-1 and TRBJ2-3; D not resolved. The germline V gene has CDR1 SQVTM and CDR2 ANQGSEA. This CDR3 is 13 amino acids long. The V end was cut by 5 bases, the J end by 2 bases, with 11 bases between. This CDR3 reads CSVPGLPTDTQYF. The CDR3, as DNA: TGCAGCGTTCCCGGATTACCCACAGATACGCAGTATTTT.

This clonotype showed up just a few times. The J gene is TRBJ2-1, the V gene TRBV3-1; 8 bases are a match to TRBD2. This CDR3 comprises 15 residues. The ends lost 2 bases at V and 5 bases at J; junction bases unmatched: 5. CDR1 is LGHDT, CDR2 YNNKEL, per germline (reference sequence). CDR3 DNA: TGTGCCAGCAGCCAACCGGGACTAGTTGACAATGAGCAGTTCTTC. Its protein is CASSQPGLVDNEQFF.

The chain joins TRBV3-1 to TRBJ2-4; weak D call: TRBD1 (6 bases). In germline, CDR1 is LGHDT, CDR2 YNNKEL (reference sequence). The CDR3 length is 17 residues. V was clipped by 2 bases and J by 0 bases, with 14 bases between them. The CDR3 loop reads CASSQLTGNLAKNIQYF. The CDR3 coding sequence is TGTGCCAGCAGCCAACTCACAGGGAATCTAGCCAAAAACATTCAGTACTTC.

The chain recombines TRBV7-2 with TRBJ1-2, with unresolved D. With 3 bases removed from V and 6 bases from J, the gap between germline ends came to 11 bases. The CDR3 runs to 13 residues. Germline CDR1 and CDR2: SGHTA and FQGNSA. The CDR3 sequence: CASSFSDLDGYTF. DNA of the CDR3: TGTGCCAGCAGCTTTTCAGATTTGGATGGCTACACCTTC.

This sequence joins TRBV5-1 and TRBJ2-3, with D perhaps matching TRBD1 (5 bases). The V end lost 5 bases, the J end lost 2 bases, and 9 bases lay between the germline ends. Per the germline V gene, CDR1 is SGHRS and CDR2 is YFSETQ. The length of the CDR3 is 13 residues. The CDR3 loop reads CASRDIPTDTQYF. As DNA, the CDR3 is TGCGCCAGCAGGGACATACCCACAGATACGCAGTATTTT.

The chain combines TRBV2 with TRBJ2-3; 7 bases match TRBD2. CDR3 length equals 15 residues. Germline-derived CDR1 and CDR2 are SNHLY and FYNNEI. V dropped 5 bases and J dropped 5; count of bases not matched to a gene: 10. The CDR3 DNA sequence: TGTGCCAGCAGTCTTAACCGGGACTATTTAGATACGCAGTATTTT. Protein sequence: CASSLNRDYLDTQYF. The full variable domain, its missing parts supplied by reference TRBV2 and TRBJ2-3, is EPEVTQTPSHQVTQMGQEVILRCVPISNHLYFYWYRQILGQKVEFLVSFYNNEISEKSEIFDDQFSVERPDGSNFTLKIRSTKLEDSAMYFCASSLNRDYLDTQYFGPGTRLTVL.

Many counts were recorded for this clonotype. V gene TRBV10-3 combines with J gene TRBJ2-3; TRBD2 aligns across 7 bases. V gave up 3 bases and J gave up 0 bases; unmatched junction bases: 9. The V gene's germline CDR1 is ENHRY and CDR2 SYGVKD. The CDR3 runs to 17 residues. The CDR3: CAISDRTSAPSTDTQYF. Written as DNA, the CDR3 is TGTGCCATCAGTGACCGCACTAGCGCCCCTAGCACAGATACGCAGTATTTT.

This clonotype was seen more than once but under ten times. The rearrangement links TRBV7-6 to TRBJ2-7, with D possibly being TRBD2 (6 bases). The V end was cut by 4 bases, the J end by 3 bases, with 13 bases between. The CDR3 covers 14 residues. Germline V CDR1 and CDR2: SGHVS, FNYEAQ. The CDR3 loop reads CASSYGRTHYEQYF. The CDR3 region has the DNA TGTGCCAGCAGCTATGGGAGGACTCACTACGAGCAGTACTTC.

This clonotype was seen more than once but under ten times. The chain has TRBV6-6 and TRBJ2-3; D may match TRBD1 or TRBD2 (5 bases each). Trimming removed 5 bases at V and 3 bases at J, with 21 bases between. CDR3 size: 17 residues. Per the germline V gene, CDR1 is MNHNY and CDR2 is SVGAGI (reference sequence). CDR3 sequence (DNA): TGTGCCAGCAGTACTTACCGGGACGCAAGGCGAACAGATACGCAGTATTTT. This gives the protein CASSTYRDARRTDTQYF.

The CDR3 spells CSAEFPGAYNSPLHF. CDR3 sequence (DNA): TGCAGTGCTGAATTTCCGGGAGCTTATAATTCACCCCTCCACTTT. This sequence joins TRBV20-1 and TRBJ1-6; no clear D gene. The CDR3 runs 15 residues. Trimming took 5 bases from V and 4 from J, leaving 15 bases between them. Germline CDR1 reads DFQATT; CDR2 reads SNEGSKA (reference sequence).

The V and J genes are TRBV28 and TRBJ2-3, with 7 nucleotides matching TRBD2. Unmatched junction bases numbered 19, after V lost 2 bases and J lost 11 bases. Looked up from germline, CDR1 is MDHEN and CDR2 is SYDVKM. The CDR3 consists of 17 residues. CDR3: CASSLMWGGLVVSMQYF. The DNA for the CDR3 is TGTGCCAGCAGTTTAATGTGGGGCGGACTAGTCGTATCGATGCAGTATTTT.

The chain is built from TRBV13 and TRBJ2-7; weak D call: TRBD1 (6 bases). The CDR3 covers 17 residues. V was trimmed by 1 base and J by 7 bases, leaving 23 bases between them. From germline, CDR1 is PRHDT and CDR2 FYEKMQ (reference sequence). The CDR3 bases are TGTGCCAGCAGCTTAGCATTAACCGGGACAACCTACAATGAGCAGTACTTC. Protein product: CASSLALTGTTYNEQYF.

The chain recombines TRBV4-2 with TRBJ1-1, with TRBD1 matching 7 bases. Germline CDR1 and CDR2: LGHNA and YNFKEQ. The CDR3 consists of 16 residues. Trimming took 1 base from V and 4 from J; bases not matched to a gene: 9. The CDR3, as DNA: TGTGCCAGCAGCCAAGTCCCTCACAGGGGAGGCACTGAAGCTTTCTTT. Its protein is CASSQVPHRGGTEAFF.

The chain carries TRBV27 and TRBJ1-5, with a possible D match to TRBD1 (6 bases). The CDR3 is made up of 15 amino acids. Germline assignment: CDR1 MNHEY and CDR2 SMNVEV (reference sequence). The V gene lost 4 bases and the J gene lost 3 bases, with 13 bases spanning the gap. The CDR3 nucleotides read TGTGCCAGCAGTTCGCAGGACAGCCCCAATCAGCCCCAGCATTTT. It encodes CASSSQDSPNQPQHF.

This clonotype came up a few times. The chain carries TRBV6-1 and TRBJ1-5; D is uncertain. From germline, CDR1 is MNHNS and CDR2 SASEGT. The CDR3 covers 16 residues. V lost 6 bases and J lost 0, with 15 bases in between. Here the CDR3 reads CASSPSFFYSNQPQHF. In DNA form, the CDR3 reads TGTGCCAGCAGCCCCTCGTTCTTCTATAGCAATCAGCCCCAGCATTTT.